The source of this TCR beta chain is a study of shared clonotypes between healthy human individuals. Overall study: With ages of 18 to 49, the donors were two women and three men.

Note on this clone: Its antigen is unidentified. The sample has other DNA sequences that encode this CDR3 too.

As defined, naive CD8 cells were CD45RO-negative and positively selected for CCR7, with terminally differentiated effector memory CD45RA+ cells excluded. Clones were read by immunoSEQ multiplex PCR, and TCRdb kept only the in-frame ones, dropping some. Of some 2.1 million clones detected, roughly 95% appear once; the ten largest clones hold roughly 1%. Broader study findings: Rarefaction demonstrated incomplete sorted-subset sequencing despite large depth. The sharing of roughly 5% of naive CD4 clonotypes was seen across a few donors. Generally, naive subsets (rather than memory subsets) showed larger estimated richness.

Trimming at V came to 3 bases and at J to 4 bases, leaving 1 base not matched to a gene. The CDR3 is made up of 13 amino acids. CDR1 and CDR2 from the germline V gene are SGHTA and FQGNSA. The receptor comes from a man aged 18 to 29 in good health. The chain combines TRBV7-2 with TRBJ2-7, with 9 bases that match TRBD2. The material sequenced was naive CD8+ T cells sorted from blood. The chain's CDR3 is CASSLGLAYEQYF. As DNA, the CDR3 is TGTGCCAGCAGCTTGGGACTAGCATACGAGCAGTACTTC.